This TCR beta chain came from a study of cytomegalovirus exposure and HLA in healthy donors. Trimming removed 5 bases from V and 8 bases from J, with 16 bases in between. The CDR3 covers 14 residues. In germline, CDR1 is LGHNA, CDR2 YNFKEQ. Here immunoSEQ multiplex PCR was the method, and the copy in TCRdb shows in-frame clones only, minus some. The sample includes about 180,000 clones, approximately 86% of them seen just once. Material for sequencing was PBMCs. The chain has TRBV4-2 and TRBJ2-1; tentatively, D is TRBD2 (6 bases). The sequence derives from a man aged 18 to 30 in good health and CMV-seropositive. CDR3 loop: CASSSPNPSDEQFF. The DNA for the CDR3 is TGTGCCAGCAGCTCCCCAAACCCTAGCGATGAGCAGTTCTTC.